A single sample gave rise to the 6 T cell receptor beta chains below, sequenced in a study of cytomegalovirus exposure and HLA in healthy donors. A multiplex PCR was run with 60 Vbeta primers and 13 Jbeta primers. Measured with immunoSEQ multiplex PCR; TCRdb has only the in-frame clones, and not every one. In the table there are approximately 220,000 clones, 83% of which are singletons. Material: PBMCs. The receptors shown here come from a girl between 5 and 17 years old in good health and CMV-seronegative.

The rearrangement links TRBV2 to TRBJ2-3; the D gene is possibly TRBD1 (6 bases). CDR1 and CDR2 (germline): SNHLY, FYNNEI. V dropped 7 bases and J dropped 0 bases, with 14 bases sitting between them. The CDR3 covers 15 residues. This CDR3 reads CASTPQGASTDTQYF. The CDR3 DNA sequence: TGTGCCAGCACCCCACAGGGTGCTAGCACAGATACGCAGTATTTT.

The chain joins TRBV28 to TRBJ2-2; 9 nucleotides line up with TRBD1. J gave up 1 base and V 6 bases, and 9 bases lay outside the gene matches. The CDR3 extends over 17 amino acids. The germline gives CDR1 MDHEN, CDR2 SYDVKM. Here the CDR3 DNA reads TGTGCCAGCAGGGATTCGGGACAGGGAGTGAACACCGGGGAGCTGTTTTTT. Its protein is CASRDSGQGVNTGELFF. Combining the CDR3 with reference TRBV28 and TRBJ2-2 gives the whole variable domain DVKVTQSSRYLVKRTGEKVFLECVQDMDHENMFWYRQDPGLGLRLIYFSYDVKMKEKGDIPEGYSVSREKKERFSLILESASTNQTSMYLCASRDSGQGVNTGELFFGEGSRLTVL.

This sequence joins TRBV30 and TRBJ2-7; D unclear. The CDR3 is 14 residues long. CDR1 is GTSNPN, CDR2 SVGIG, per germline (reference sequence). The CDR3 DNA reads as TGTGCGGTTTCCCTAGGCAGTCCCCTACGGGAGCAGTACTTC. Residues: CAVSLGSPLREQYF.

This chain joins TRBV6-5 and TRBJ1-4; D might be TRBD1 (5 bases). The CDR3 loop spans 14 amino acids. The V end was cut by 7 bases, the J end by 3 bases, with 12 bases between. Germline lookup yields CDR1 MNHEY and CDR2 SVGAGI. DNA for the CDR3: TGTGCCAGCACCCAGGGTAGGGCTAATGAAAAACTGTTTTTT. This codes for CASTQGRANEKLFF.

CDR3 loop: CASSSSAQTGELFF. The CDR3, as DNA: TGTGCCAGCAGCAGTTCCGCACAGACCGGGGAGCTGTTTTTT. The J gene is TRBJ2-2, the V gene TRBV6-1; D not certain. CDR3 length: 14 amino acids. Trimming pared 6 bases from V and 5 bases from J, leaving 13 bases between. Germline loops: CDR1 MNHNS, CDR2 SASEGT.

This clone was found a few times. This chain links TRBV6-6 with TRBJ1-5; 7 bases fit TRBD1. Germline CDR1 and CDR2: MNHNY and SVGAGI (reference sequence). Unmatched junction bases numbered 11, after V lost 2 bases and J lost 7 bases. This CDR3 region has 16 residues. The CDR3 region is CASSYLDRETDQPQHF. The CDR3 nucleotides read TGTGCCAGCAGTTACCTAGACAGGGAAACAGACCAGCCCCAGCATTTT.